The rows below give T cell receptor beta chains drawn from one sample of a study of cytomegalovirus exposure and HLA in healthy donors. The assay was immunoSEQ multiplex PCR, and TCRdb's table has in-frame clones only and misses some. Of over 150,000 clones detected, 65% to 85% appear once; the ten largest clones hold approximately 3%. The specimen was PBMCs. Receptors were obtained from a woman under 30 in good health and CMV-seropositive. Each CDR3 is given with its conserved first and last residue. A D gene is named only where the DNA matches it firmly. Clone size, where shown, is once, few, many, or a class for clones that have expanded.

d_call j_call clone_size v_call cdr3_aa cdr3_nt
- TRBJ2-3 once TRBV9 CASSVDLQTTDTQYF TGTGCCAGCAGCGTAGATCTGCAAACAACAGATACGCAGTATTTT
- TRBJ2-1 few TRBV6-5 CASSYSSHTGSEQFF TGTGCCAGCAGTTACTCGTCCCATACCGGGAGTGAGCAGTTCTTC
- TRBJ1-2 - TRBV5-1 CASSSPGTRANYGYTF TGCGCCAGCAGCTCCCCCGGGACAAGAGCTAACTATGGCTACACCTTC
- TRBJ2-5 - TRBV2 CASIREETQYF TGTGCCAGCATTCGGGAAGAGACCCAGTACTTC
- TRBJ2-3 few TRBV7-9 CASSGRQILTDTQYF TGTGCCAGCAGCGGGAGACAAATACTCACAGATACGCAGTATTTT
- TRBJ2-2 once TRBV5-1 CASSDQGRNTGELFF TGCGCCAGCAGCGACCAGGGGAGGAACACCGGGGAGCTGTTTTTT
- TRBJ1-1 - TRBV11-2 CASSALSVNTEAFF TGTGCCAGCAGCGCCTTATCGGTGAACACTGAAGCTTTCTTT
TRBD2 TRBJ2-2 few TRBV7-2 CASSFGTSGLQLNTGELFF TGTGCCAGCAGCTTTGGGACTAGCGGACTCCAACTGAACACCGGGGAGCTGTTTTTT
- TRBJ2-2 - TRBV5-5 CASSLDGGRLTGELFF TGTGCCAGCAGCTTGGATGGGGGGAGGCTCACCGGGGAGCTGTTTTTT
- TRBJ1-1 - TRBV15 CATSTAGTPKAFF TGTGCCACCAGCACCGCCGGGACACCTAAAGCTTTCTTT
- TRBJ2-7 - TRBV5-1 CASSLEGDQWGYEQYF TGCGCCAGCAGCTTGGAGGGGGATCAATGGGGCTACGAGCAGTACTTC
- TRBJ2-1 - TRBV5-4 CASSPPGSAPYNEQFF TGTGCCAGCAGCCCGCCGGGGAGCGCGCCCTACAATGAGCAGTTCTTC
TRBD2 TRBJ2-2 once TRBV10-3 CAISESAGGNTGELFF TGTGCCATCAGTGAGTCGGCGGGGGGAAACACCGGGGAGCTGTTTTTT
TRBD1 TRBJ1-2 once TRBV7-2 CASSFDRAQGYTF TGTGCCAGCAGCTTTGACAGGGCGCAGGGCTACACCTTC
- TRBJ2-7 - TRBV5-4 CASGHGSSYEQYF TGTGCCAGCGGCCATGGGAGCTCCTACGAGCAGTACTTC
TRBD1 TRBJ2-1 - TRBV9 CASSGTGNTYNEQFF TGTGCCAGCAGCGGGACAGGGAATACCTACAATGAGCAGTTCTTC
- TRBJ2-7 - TRBV6-5 CASSYTGSSYEQYF TGTGCCAGCAGTTACACTGGGAGCTCCTACGAGCAGTACTTC
- TRBJ1-1 - TRBV19 CASSTPGPEGNTEAFF TGTGCCAGTAGTACCCCGGGACCGGAGGGGAACACTGAAGCTTTCTTT
TRBD2 TRBJ2-2 - TRBV5-4 CASSDSAGVRELFF TGTGCCAGCAGTGATAGTGCGGGGGTTCGGGAGCTGTTTTTT
- TRBJ1-2 - TRBV15 CATSRVGLGVNYGYTF TGTGCCACCAGCAGAGTGGGTCTAGGGGTTAACTATGGCTACACCTTC
TRBD1 TRBJ1-1 - TRBV4-1 CASSQVGTGWGNTEAFF TGCGCCAGCAGCCAAGTCGGGACAGGGTGGGGGAACACTGAAGCTTTCTTT
TRBD1 TRBJ2-2 - TRBV6-4 CASSDYTDRGLVGTGELFF TGTGCCAGCAGTGACTATACGGACAGGGGGCTAGTAGGTACCGGGGAGCTGTTTTTT
TRBD1 TRBJ1-6 few TRBV2 CATKGTGRVALHF TGTGCCACCAAGGGGACAGGGAGGGTCGCCCTCCACTTT